Below, 20 T cell receptor beta chains from the same sample are listed, as sequenced in a study of blood T cell repertoires in COVID-19. Generated by immunoSEQ multiplex PCR, the TCRdb table keeps only in-frame clones and is missing some. The sample shows over 200,000 clones, 88% of them seen only once. The sample taken for sequencing was peripheral blood. The receptor source for this set is an older woman with acute or convalescent COVID-19.

V gene TRBV19 combines with J gene TRBJ1-1; 7 bases align to TRBD1. Germline CDR1 LNHDA, CDR2 SQIVND (reference sequence). This CDR3 is built from 13 residues. Germline trimming cut 6 bases from V and 5 bases from J; bases unmatched to any gene: 6. The CDR3 loop is CASRENRGTEAFF. Written as DNA, the CDR3 is TGTGCCAGTAGGGAGAACAGGGGAACTGAAGCTTTCTTT.

V gene TRBV7-3 combines with J gene TRBJ2-3; 11 bases agree with TRBD2. The length of the CDR3 is 18 residues. The V segment lost 3 bases and the J segment 2 bases; nucleotides outside the gene matches: 10. Germline loops: CDR1 SGHTA, CDR2 FQGTGA. The CDR3 protein is CASSLGLAGGWDTDTQYF. Written as DNA, the CDR3 is TGTGCCAGCAGCTTGGGGCTAGCGGGGGGCTGGGACACAGATACGCAGTATTTT.

This clone has just one count. The chain combines TRBV30 with TRBJ2-3; 8 nucleotides agree with TRBD2. Germline CDR1 GTSNPN, CDR2 SVGIG (reference sequence). The CDR3 covers 13 residues. J gave up 12 bases and V 1 base, and 9 bases lay outside the gene matches. DNA for the CDR3: TGTGCCTGGAGTGAACAAACGGGGGGGTCTCAGTATTTT. This encodes CAWSEQTGGSQYF. Variable domain in full (rest from reference TRBV30 and TRBJ2-3): SQTIHQWPATLVQPVGSPLSLECTVEGTSNPNLYWYRQAAGRGLQLLFYSVGIGQISSEVPQNLSASRPQDRQFILSSKKLLLSDSGFYLCAWSEQTGGSQYFGPGTRLTVL.

This clone was seen just once. This chain joins TRBV28 and TRBJ1-3; D perhaps matches TRBD1 (5 bases). From germline, CDR1 is MDHEN and CDR2 SYDVKM. CDR3 length: 15 residues. V was pared by 3 bases and J by 0 bases, with 9 bases between. CDR3 DNA: TGTGCCAGCAGTTTGATCAGGGCCTCTGGAAACACCATATATTTT. This translates into CASSLIRASGNTIYF. Full variable domain (outside the CDR3, taken from reference TRBV28 and TRBJ1-3): DVKVTQSSRYLVKRTGEKVFLECVQDMDHENMFWYRQDPGLGLRLIYFSYDVKMKEKGDIPEGYSVSREKKERFSLILESASTNQTSMYLCASSLIRASGNTIYFGEGSWLTVV.

This clone has a single count. In nucleotides, the CDR3 is TGTGCCTGGAGTCGGGGGATGGAGCAGCCCCAGCATTTT. It encodes CAWSRGMEQPQHF. This chain uses TRBV30 with TRBJ1-5, with D perhaps matching TRBD1 (5 bases). This CDR3 has 13 residues. From germline, CDR1 is GTSNPN and CDR2 SVGIG (reference sequence). Trimming took off 2 bases at V and 7 bases at J, with 12 bases between the two ends.

J is TRBJ2-4 and V is TRBV29-1, with a tentative D call TRBD2 (6 bases). Germline lookup yields CDR1 SQVTM and CDR2 ANQGSEA. Trimming took 4 bases from V and 0 from J, leaving 10 bases between them. The CDR3 contains 14 residues. CDR3 DNA sequence: TGCAGCGTTGTGGGGGGAGTAGCCAAAAACATTCAGTACTTC. Its protein product is CSVVGGVAKNIQYF.

The CDR3 protein is CASSESGLRRANEKLFF. CDR3 bases: TGCGCCAGCAGTGAGTCGGGACTCCGGCGCGCTAATGAAAAACTGTTTTTT. The chain links TRBV10-2 to TRBJ1-4; D might be TRBD1 (5 bases). The germline gives CDR1 WSHSY, CDR2 SAAADI. This CDR3 comprises 17 residues. Trimming stripped 0 bases from V and 3 bases from J, with 14 bases between.

The chain is built from TRBV28 and TRBJ2-7, with TRBD2 identical over 8 bases. This CDR3 has 13 residues. V was clipped by 6 bases and J by 3 bases; unmatched bases: 4. CDR1 and CDR2 (germline): MDHEN, SYDVKM. The CDR3 coding sequence is TGTGCCAGCAGCCGCAGCGGGAGCTACGAGCAGTACTTC. Its translation: CASSRSGSYEQYF.

The rearrangement links TRBV12-3 or TRBV12-4 to TRBJ2-7; D possibly corresponds to TRBD1 (5 bases). The CDR3 covers 12 residues. The germline V and J ends were trimmed by 6 bases and 4 bases, with 10 bases remaining between them. As DNA, the CDR3 is TGTGCCAGCAGGCTGGGGCAGTACGAGCAGTACTTC. This translates into CASRLGQYEQYF.

V gene TRBV4-3 combines with J gene TRBJ1-1, with D maybe TRBD1 (5 bases). V was clipped by 0 bases and J by 6 bases, with 17 bases between them. This CDR3 contains 16 residues. Germline V gene data show CDR1 as LGHNA and CDR2 as YSLEER. This CDR3 is CASSQEGGQGLAEAFF. Written as DNA, the CDR3 is TGCGCCAGCAGCCAAGAAGGAGGCCAGGGACTGGCTGAAGCTTTCTTT.

A few counts support this clone. As DNA, the CDR3 is TGCGCCAGCAGCCAAGATACAGGGCGGCGCACCGGGGAGCTGTTTTTT. Protein: CASSQDTGRRTGELFF. The chain employs TRBV4-3 and TRBJ2-2; a weak D match, TRBD1 (6 bases). Trimming removed 0 bases from V and 4 bases from J, with 12 bases in between. The CDR3 totals 16 residues. Looked up from germline, CDR1 is LGHNA and CDR2 is YSLEER.

This clone was counted between two and nine times. The chain is built from TRBV6-5 and TRBJ1-1; TRBD1 agrees at 11 bases. The CDR3 spans 15 residues. With 6 bases clipped from V and 3 bases from J, the junction kept 6 bases outside the gene matches. Germline values: CDR1 MNHEY, CDR2 SVGAGI. CDR3 sequence reads: CASRGQGAGDTEAFF. The DNA for the CDR3 is TGTGCCAGCAGAGGACAGGGGGCAGGGGACACTGAAGCTTTCTTT.

This rearrangement joins TRBV6-5 to TRBJ1-5; 9 nucleotides match TRBD1. The V gene end was trimmed by 6 bases and the J gene end by 6 bases; junction bases not matched to a gene: 6. Germline values: CDR1 MNHEY, CDR2 SVGAGI. The CDR3 contains 14 residues. CDR3 in amino acids: CASRATGGGQPQHF. Written as DNA, the CDR3 is TGTGCCAGCAGGGCCACAGGGGGCGGTCAGCCCCAGCATTTT.

The gene calls are TRBV6-6 and TRBJ2-2; 7 positions match TRBD2. The V gene's germline CDR1 is MNHNY and CDR2 SVGAGI (reference sequence). Trimming took 1 base from V and 5 from J; bases not matched to a gene: 1. The CDR3 is 14 amino acids. DNA for the CDR3: TGTGCCAGCAGTTACTGGGAGGGGACCGGGGAGCTGTTTTTT. Protein: CASSYWEGTGELFF.

The chain has TRBV11-3 and TRBJ2-3, with a weak D call TRBD2 (5 bases). This CDR3 is 12 amino acids long. Germline assignment: CDR1 SGHNT and CDR2 YENEEA. The germline V and J ends were trimmed by 8 bases and 5 bases, with 11 bases remaining between them. CDR3 bases: TGTGCCAGCCAACGGGGTGGAGATACGCAGTATTTT. It is translated as CASQRGGDTQYF.

The chain joins TRBV29-1 to TRBJ1-1; 8 bases are shared with TRBD1. Germline V CDR1 and CDR2: SQVTM, ANQGSEA. CDR3 length: 13 amino acids. V trimming: 5 bases; J trimming: 5 bases; junction bases outside the gene matches: 7. The CDR3 nucleotides are TGCAGCGTTCGTACAGGGGGAGGAACTGAAGCTTTCTTT. This codes for CSVRTGGGTEAFF.

The V call is TRBV25-1, the J call TRBJ2-7; tentatively, D is TRBD2 (7 bases). CDR3 length: 16 amino acids. CDR1 is MGHDK and CDR2 is SYGVNS in the germline V gene. V shed 1 base and J shed 3 bases, with 16 bases lying between them. The CDR3 region is CASSESGGARIYEQYF. Here the CDR3 DNA reads TGTGCCAGCAGTGAATCTGGGGGGGCGCGTATCTACGAGCAGTACTTC.

The V and J genes are TRBV15 and TRBJ1-4; D is perhaps TRBD1 (5 bases). Germline lookup yields CDR1 LNHNV and CDR2 YYDKDF (reference sequence). V was shortened by 1 base and J by 5 bases, with 14 bases between the two germline ends. The CDR3 totals 16 residues. The CDR3 nucleotides read TGTGCCACCAGCAGAGGGGGAGGGACTGAGAATGAAAAACTGTTTTTT. Its protein is CATSRGGGTENEKLFF.

The chain couples TRBV19 to TRBJ1-5; 7 nucleotides line up with TRBD1. V shed 3 bases, J shed 4 bases, and the junction held 15 bases outside the gene matches. The CDR3 sequence is 18 residues long. The germline gives CDR1 LNHDA, CDR2 SQIVND (reference sequence). This chain's CDR3 is CASSILSPRTGSNQPQHF. The CDR3, as DNA: TGTGCCAGTAGTATTTTAAGCCCAAGGACAGGATCAAATCAGCCCCAGCATTTT.

A single count supports this clone. This chain connects TRBV5-1 to TRBJ1-2; D unclear. Deletions cut 2 bases from V and 4 bases from J, with 15 bases between. Germline V gives CDR1 SGHRS, CDR2 YFSETQ. This CDR3 contains 15 residues. CDR3 in amino acids: CASSFEPGAPYGYTF. Here the CDR3 DNA reads TGCGCCAGCAGCTTCGAGCCGGGAGCCCCCTATGGCTACACCTTC.